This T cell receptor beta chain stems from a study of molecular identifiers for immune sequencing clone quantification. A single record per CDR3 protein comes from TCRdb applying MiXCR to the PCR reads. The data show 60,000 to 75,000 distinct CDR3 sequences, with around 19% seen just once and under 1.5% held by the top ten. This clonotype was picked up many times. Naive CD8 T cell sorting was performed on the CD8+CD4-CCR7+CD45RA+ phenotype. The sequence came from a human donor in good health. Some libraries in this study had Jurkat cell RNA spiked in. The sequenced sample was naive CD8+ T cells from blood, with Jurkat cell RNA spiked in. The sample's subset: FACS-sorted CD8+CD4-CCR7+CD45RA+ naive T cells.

CDR3 residues: CASSPAGDPYEQYF. The CDR3 DNA follows: TGTGCCAGCAGTCCGGCAGGGGATCCCTACGAGCAGTACTTC. The chain couples TRBV27 to TRBJ2-7; perhaps TRBD1 as D (6 bases). The CDR3 is 14 amino acids. Per germline, CDR1 MNHEY and CDR2 SMNVEV (reference sequence). V lost 5 bases and J lost 2, with 13 bases in between.